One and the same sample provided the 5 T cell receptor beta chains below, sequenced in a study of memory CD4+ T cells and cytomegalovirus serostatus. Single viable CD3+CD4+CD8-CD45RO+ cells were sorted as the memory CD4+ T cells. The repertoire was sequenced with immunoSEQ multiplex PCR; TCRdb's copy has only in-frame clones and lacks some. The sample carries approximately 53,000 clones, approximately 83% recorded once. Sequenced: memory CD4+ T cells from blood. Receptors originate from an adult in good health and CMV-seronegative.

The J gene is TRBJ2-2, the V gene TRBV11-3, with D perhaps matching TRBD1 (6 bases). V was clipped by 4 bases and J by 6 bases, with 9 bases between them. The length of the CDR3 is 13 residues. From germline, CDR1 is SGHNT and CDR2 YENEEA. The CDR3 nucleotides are TGTGCCAGCAGCTCCAGGGGATCCGGGGAGCTGTTTTTT. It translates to CASSSRGSGELFF.

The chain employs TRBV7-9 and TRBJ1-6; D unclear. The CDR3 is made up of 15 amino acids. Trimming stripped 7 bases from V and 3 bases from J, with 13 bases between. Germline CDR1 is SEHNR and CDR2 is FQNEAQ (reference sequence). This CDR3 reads CASTITGNYNSPLHF. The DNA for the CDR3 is TGTGCCAGCACCATAACCGGAAACTATAATTCACCCCTCCACTTT.

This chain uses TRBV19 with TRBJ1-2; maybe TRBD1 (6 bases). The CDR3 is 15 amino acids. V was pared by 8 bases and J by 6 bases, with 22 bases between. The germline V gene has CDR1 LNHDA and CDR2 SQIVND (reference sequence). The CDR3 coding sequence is TGTGCCAGTCAAACCCGGACCAGGGGCCTAGATGGCTACACCTTC. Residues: CASQTRTRGLDGYTF.

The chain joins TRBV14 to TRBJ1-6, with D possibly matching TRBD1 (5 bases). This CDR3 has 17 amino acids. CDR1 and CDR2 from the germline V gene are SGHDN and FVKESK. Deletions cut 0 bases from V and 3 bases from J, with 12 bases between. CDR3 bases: TGTGCCAGCAGCCAAGATCTCGGGGGATTCTATAATTCACCCCTCCACTTT. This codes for CASSQDLGGFYNSPLHF.

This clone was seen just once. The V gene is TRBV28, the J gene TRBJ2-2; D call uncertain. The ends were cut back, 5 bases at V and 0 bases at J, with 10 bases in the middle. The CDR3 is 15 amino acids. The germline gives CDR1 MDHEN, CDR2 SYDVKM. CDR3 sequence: CASSQDTANTGELFF. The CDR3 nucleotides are TGTGCCAGCAGTCAAGACACCGCGAACACCGGGGAGCTGTTTTTT. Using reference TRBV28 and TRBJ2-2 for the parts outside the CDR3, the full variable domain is DVKVTQSSRYLVKRTGEKVFLECVQDMDHENMFWYRQDPGLGLRLIYFSYDVKMKEKGDIPEGYSVSREKKERFSLILESASTNQTSMYLCASSQDTANTGELFFGEGSRLTVL.